A single sample is the source of the 32 T cell receptor beta chains below, sequenced in a study of long-term antiretroviral therapy in people with HIV. Samples were assayed with immunoSEQ v3.0 at survey level. The data were produced by immunoSEQ multiplex PCR, yet TCRdb's version contains in-frame clones alone and is incomplete. Of about 40,000 clones in the sample, approximately 87% were seen once. The sequencing here drew on unsorted PBMCs, taken 1.2 years after starting antiretroviral therapy. The receptor source for this set is a woman between 45 and 65 years old with HIV.

The chain employs TRBV9 and TRBJ2-7; 8 nucleotides line up with TRBD1. This CDR3 is 15 amino acids long. J gave up 2 bases and V 4 bases, and 8 bases lay outside the gene matches. Germline V gene lookup returns CDR1 SGDLS and CDR2 YYNGEE. CDR3 DNA: TGTGCCAGCAGCCTTTCCTGGGACAGGACCTACGAGCAGTACTTC. Encoded protein: CASSLSWDRTYEQYF. Together with reference TRBV9 and TRBJ2-7, the CDR3 gives the full variable domain: DSGVTQTPKHLITATGQRVTLRCSPRSGDLSVYWYQQSLDQGLQFLIQYYNGEERAKGNILERFSAQQFPDLHSELNLSSLELGDSALYFCASSLSWDRTYEQYFGPGTRLTVT.

The chain recombines TRBV29-1 with TRBJ1-2; perhaps TRBD1 as D (5 bases). CDR1 and CDR2 from the germline V gene are SQVTM and ANQGSEA. Trimming removed 3 bases from V and 4 bases from J, with 9 bases in between. CDR3 length equals 12 residues. DNA for the CDR3: TGCAGCGTTGAGACAGAAAGCTATGGCTACACCTTC. Translated: CSVETESYGYTF.

CDR3 DNA sequence: TGTGCCAGCAGTCTGGGTGGGAGCACAGATACGCAGTATTTT. Encoded protein: CASSLGGSTDTQYF. The chain carries TRBV28 and TRBJ2-3; D remains ambiguous. This CDR3 is 14 amino acids long. The V end lost 5 bases, the J end lost 0 bases, and 9 bases lay between the germline ends. CDR1 MDHEN and CDR2 SYDVKM come from the germline V gene.

The gene calls are TRBV28 and TRBJ2-7; tentatively, D is TRBD2 (5 bases). The ends were cut back, 4 bases at V and 7 bases at J, with 11 bases in the middle. CDR1 and CDR2 from the germline V gene are MDHEN and SYDVKM. The CDR3 totals 12 residues. CDR3 DNA sequence: TGTGCCAGCAGTTCTCCTAGGAGGGAGCAGTACTTC. Translated, it gives CASSSPRREQYF. Together with reference TRBV28 and TRBJ2-7, the CDR3 gives the full variable domain: DVKVTQSSRYLVKRTGEKVFLECVQDMDHENMFWYRQDPGLGLRLIYFSYDVKMKEKGDIPEGYSVSREKKERFSLILESASTNQTSMYLCASSSPRREQYFGPGTRLTVT.

The chain links TRBV2 to TRBJ2-7; unclear D gene. Germline V gene sequence: CDR1 SNHLY, CDR2 FYNNEI. V was cut by 3 bases and J by 1 base, with 7 bases left in between. The CDR3 length is 13 residues. For the CDR3, the DNA is TGTGCCAGCAGTGATGCATTTTCCTACGAGCAGTACTTC. Translation: CASSDAFSYEQYF.

The chain couples TRBV5-4 to TRBJ1-2, with D unclear. Trimming removed 4 bases from V and 4 bases from J, with 17 bases in between. This CDR3 has 15 residues. Germline assignment: CDR1 SGHNT and CDR2 YYREEE (reference sequence). This CDR3 is CASSPRTGVSYGYTF. The DNA for the CDR3 is TGTGCCAGCAGCCCTAGGACGGGAGTTTCCTATGGCTACACCTTC.

This sequence joins TRBV15 and TRBJ2-1; D ambiguous. Trimming pared 0 bases from V and 5 bases from J, leaving 8 bases between. The CDR3 has 14 residues. The germline V gene encodes CDR1 LNHNV and CDR2 YYDKDF (reference sequence). CDR3 loop: CATSRDLTDNEQFF. Written as DNA, the CDR3 is TGTGCCACCAGCAGAGATCTGACGGACAATGAGCAGTTCTTC.

The V gene is TRBV9, the J gene TRBJ2-1; D might be TRBD1 or TRBD2, each matching 7 bases. CDR3 size: 15 residues. Trimming stripped 4 bases from V and 0 bases from J, with 11 bases between. Germline CDR1 and CDR2: SGDLS and YYNGEE. The CDR3 reads CASSLRGGSYNEQFF. The DNA of the CDR3 is TGTGCCAGCAGCCTCAGGGGGGGCTCCTACAATGAGCAGTTCTTC.

The chain combines TRBV4-3 with TRBJ2-1; D is unresolved. The V and J ends lost 0 bases and 0 bases respectively, with 12 bases between them. Germline V gene data show CDR1 as LGHNA and CDR2 as YSLEER. The CDR3 runs 17 residues. The CDR3 nucleotides read TGCGCCAGCAGCCAAGATTGGCGGCTTAGCTCCTACAATGAGCAGTTCTTC. Its translation: CASSQDWRLSSYNEQFF.

The CDR3 DNA reads TGTGCTAGTGGTTTGGTACGGGAGGGAAACAGCAATCAGCCCCAGCATTTT. It encodes CASGLVREGNSNQPQHF. The chain employs TRBV12-5 and TRBJ1-5; D is undetermined. The CDR3 sequence is 17 residues long. V lost 0 bases and J 1 base, leaving 13 bases between the germline ends. Germline lookup yields CDR1 LGHNT and CDR2 FRNRAP. The full variable domain, its missing parts supplied by reference TRBV12-5 and TRBJ1-5, is DARVTQTPRHKVTEMGQEVTMRCQPILGHNTVFWYRQTMMQGLELLAYFRNRAPLDDSGMPKDRFSAEMPDATLATLKIQPSEPRDSAVYFCASGLVREGNSNQPQHFGDGTRLSIL.

The V call is TRBV6-5, the J call TRBJ2-3, with 13 nucleotides matching TRBD2. Germline V gene sequence: CDR1 MNHEY, CDR2 SVGAGI. This CDR3 spans 15 amino acids. Trimming took 6 bases from V and 4 from J; bases not matched to a gene: 4. This CDR3 is CASRVLAGGPDTQYF. The CDR3 DNA reads as TGTGCCAGCAGGGTACTAGCGGGGGGGCCAGATACGCAGTATTTT.

The V gene is TRBV19, the J gene TRBJ1-1, with 8 nucleotides matching TRBD1. Germline trimming cut 7 bases from V and 3 bases from J; bases unmatched to any gene: 7. This CDR3 is 14 amino acids long. Germline CDR1 LNHDA, CDR2 SQIVND (reference sequence). The CDR3 loop is CASTVDRGDTEAFF. The DNA for the CDR3 is TGTGCCAGTACCGTTGACAGGGGAGACACTGAAGCTTTCTTT.

The CDR3 region has the DNA TGTGCCAGCAGCTTACGGGGGTCAGGGGCCGGAGATACGCAGTATTTT. It is translated as CASSLRGSGAGDTQYF. The V and J genes are TRBV7-9 and TRBJ2-3, with D perhaps matching TRBD1 or TRBD2 (6 bases each). CDR1 and CDR2 (germline): SEHNR, FQNEAQ (reference sequence). V was shortened by 2 bases and J by 5 bases, with 17 bases between the two germline ends. The CDR3 extends over 16 amino acids.

The chain combines TRBV9 with TRBJ2-1; perhaps TRBD1 as D (6 bases). This CDR3 comprises 15 residues. Deletions cut 3 bases from V and 4 bases from J, with 14 bases between. The V gene's germline CDR1 is SGDLS and CDR2 YYNGEE. CDR3 in amino acids: CASSEEGQSYNEQFF. CDR3 nucleotide sequence: TGTGCCAGCAGCGAAGAGGGACAAAGTTACAATGAGCAGTTCTTC.

J is TRBJ2-5 and V is TRBV5-1; 7 bases are a match to TRBD1. Matching the DNA end better, TRBJ2-7 makes the J call doubtful. CDR1 SGHRS and CDR2 YFSETQ come from the germline V gene. The CDR3 covers 13 residues. The DNA for the CDR3 is TGCGCCAGCAGCGAGACAGGGTCCTACGAGCAGTACTTC. Amino acids: CASSETGSYEQYF.

J is TRBJ1-2 and V is TRBV14; D is undetermined. Trimming shortened V by 2 bases and J by 4 bases, and 8 bases separated the two germline ends. There are 13 residues in the CDR3. In germline, CDR1 is SGHDN, CDR2 FVKESK. The CDR3 DNA sequence: TGTGCCAGCAGCCAAATACAGCTCTATGGCTACACCTTC. Translation gives CASSQIQLYGYTF.

J is TRBJ2-5 and V is TRBV5-1; D not resolved. CDR3 length: 15 amino acids. Between the trimmed V and J ends, which lost 0 bases and 0 bases, there was a span of 9 bases. CDR1 and CDR2 (germline): SGHRS, YFSETQ. CDR3 in amino acids: CASSLDGWHQETQYF. The CDR3 DNA sequence: TGCGCCAGCAGCTTGGATGGCTGGCACCAAGAGACCCAGTACTTC.

CDR3 region: CASSRKSGYYGYTF. The CDR3 region has the DNA TGTGCCAGCAGTAGAAAATCGGGGTACTATGGCTACACCTTC. The chain has TRBV6-5 and TRBJ1-2, with D hard to call. The CDR3 spans 14 residues. Trimming shortened V by 5 bases and J by 3 bases, and 13 bases separated the two germline ends. Germline V gene lookup returns CDR1 MNHEY and CDR2 SVGAGI.

The chain has TRBV27 and TRBJ2-5; maybe TRBD2 (5 bases). The V end lost 5 bases, the J end lost 8 bases, and 18 bases lay between the germline ends. CDR3 length equals 14 residues. The germline V gene encodes CDR1 MNHEY and CDR2 SMNVEV (reference sequence). CDR3 bases: TGTGCCAGCAGTCACGGACGAGCCGGGGAAACCCAGTACTTC. Amino acid sequence: CASSHGRAGETQYF.

V usage is TRBV6-1 and J usage is TRBJ2-7, with D possibly TRBD1 on 6 matching bases. The germline V and J ends were trimmed by 3 bases and 2 bases, with 14 bases remaining between them. From germline, CDR1 is MNHNS and CDR2 SASEGT. This CDR3 contains 15 residues. For the CDR3, the DNA is TGTGCCAGCAGTGAGGGGGCCAGCTCCCCCTACGAGCAGTACTTC. Translating it yields CASSEGASSPYEQYF.

V is TRBV29-1 and J is TRBJ2-3; D is possibly TRBD1 or TRBD2 (6 bases each). Germline V gene sequence: CDR1 SQVTM, CDR2 ANQGSEA. This CDR3 contains 16 residues. Trimming stripped 0 bases from V and 5 bases from J, with 18 bases between. The CDR3 nucleotides are TGCAGCGTTGAAGAAATGGGGGCCGGAGGGGGAGATACGCAGTATTTT. This sequence encodes CSVEEMGAGGGDTQYF.

This chain links TRBV28 with TRBJ1-5, with 7 bases lining up with TRBD1. From germline, CDR1 is MDHEN and CDR2 SYDVKM. This CDR3 contains 14 residues. The V and J ends lost 5 bases and 7 bases, in that order; junction bases with no gene match: 8. Written as DNA, the CDR3 is TGTGCCAGCAGTCCCGACAGGGAGACCCAGCCCCAGCATTTT. It is translated as CASSPDRETQPQHF.

DNA for the CDR3: TGTGCCAGCAGACAGACCGGGACAGGGAATGAGCAGTTCTTC. Protein product: CASRQTGTGNEQFF. The chain employs TRBV6-4 and TRBJ2-1, with 9 bases lining up with TRBD1. J was trimmed by 7 bases and V by 6 bases; bases with no gene match: 7. Looked up from germline, CDR1 is MRHNA and CDR2 is SNTAGT. CDR3 size: 14 residues.

The chain combines TRBV5-1 with TRBJ2-3; unclear D gene. The V end lost 4 bases, the J end lost 0 bases, and 6 bases lay between the germline ends. Germline assignment: CDR1 SGHRS and CDR2 YFSETQ. The CDR3 length is 13 residues. CDR3 residues: CASSPMSTDTQYF. The CDR3 DNA sequence: TGCGCCAGCAGCCCGATGAGCACAGATACGCAGTATTTT.

This chain links TRBV7-2 with TRBJ1-2, with D possibly being TRBD1 (6 bases). Trimming pared 5 bases from V and 0 bases from J, leaving 19 bases between. Germline values: CDR1 SGHTA, CDR2 FQGNSA. The CDR3 length is 17 residues. CDR3 amino acids: CASSVRDIRKANYGYTF. The CDR3 nucleotides are TGTGCCAGCAGCGTAAGGGACATCCGGAAAGCTAACTATGGCTACACCTTC.

The rearrangement uses TRBV4-1 and TRBJ2-5, with 11 bases fitting TRBD2. The CDR3 totals 17 residues. With V trimmed by 4 bases and J by 4 bases, 11 bases remained unmatched. Germline V gene sequence: CDR1 MGHRA, CDR2 YSYEKL. The CDR3 DNA reads as TGCGCCAGCAGCCCCGTGGTAGCGGGGGGGCCGAGAGAGACCCAGTACTTC. Protein: CASSPVVAGGPRETQYF.

In this sample, this clone turned up once. The chain joins TRBV5-1 to TRBJ2-3; D may be TRBD1 (5 bases). This CDR3 has 15 amino acids. CDR1 SGHRS and CDR2 YFSETQ come from the germline V gene. The V gene lost 5 bases and the J gene lost 2 bases, with 15 bases spanning the gap. The CDR3 spells CASRMQGIHTDTQYF. In DNA form, the CDR3 reads TGCGCCAGCAGAATGCAGGGAATCCACACAGATACGCAGTATTTT. Filled out from reference TRBV5-1 and TRBJ2-3, the complete variable domain reads KAGVTQTPRYLIKTRGQQVTLSCSPISGHRSVSWYQQTPGQGLQFLFEYFSETQRNKGNFPGRFSGRQFSNSRSEMNVSTLELGDSALYLCASRMQGIHTDTQYFGPGTRLTVL.

V is TRBV27 and J is TRBJ1-1; perhaps TRBD1 as D (6 bases). The CDR3 sequence is 15 residues long. Germline V gives CDR1 MNHEY, CDR2 SMNVEV (reference sequence). V was trimmed by 3 bases and J by 2 bases, leaving 13 bases between them. CDR3 sequence reads: CASSFRGQLNTEAFF. The CDR3, as DNA: TGTGCCAGCAGTTTCCGGGGGCAGCTTAACACTGAAGCTTTCTTT.

J is TRBJ1-2 and V is TRBV7-9; D might be TRBD1 (6 bases). This CDR3 spans 13 amino acids. Germline CDR1 SEHNR, CDR2 FQNEAQ (reference sequence). V was pared by 5 bases and J by 5 bases, with 12 bases between. CDR3 protein: CASSLLQGYGYTF. Here the CDR3 DNA reads TGTGCCAGCAGCCTCCTACAGGGTTATGGCTACACCTTC.

The rearrangement links TRBV5-4 to TRBJ2-2; D not certain. V was cut by 3 bases and J by 1 base, with 4 bases left in between. This CDR3 spans 13 amino acids. CDR1 and CDR2 from the germline V gene are SGHNT and YYREEE (reference sequence). CDR3 DNA sequence: TGTGCCAGCAGCTCACAGAACACCGGGGAGCTGTTTTTT. It is translated as CASSSQNTGELFF.

The chain carries TRBV5-1 and TRBJ2-2; 12 positions match TRBD2. The CDR3 is 17 amino acids. Germline-derived CDR1 and CDR2 are SGHRS and YFSETQ. J lost 4 bases, V lost 2 bases, and 6 bases had no gene match. In DNA, the CDR3 is TGCGCCAGCAGCTTCTCTAGCGGGGGGGCGGCCACCGGGGAGCTGTTTTTT. Its translation is CASSFSSGGAATGELFF.

The chain combines TRBV25-1 with TRBJ1-1; no clear D gene. CDR3 size: 13 residues. The germline V gene encodes CDR1 MGHDK and CDR2 SYGVNS. Trimming removed 4 bases from V and 5 bases from J, with 11 bases in between. CDR3 bases: TGTGCCAGCAGTGGCTCCCGAGGTACTGAAGCTTTCTTT. Translation: CASSGSRGTEAFF.